The 27 T cell receptor beta chains given below trace back to one sample, sequenced in a study of cytomegalovirus exposure and HLA in healthy donors. The study ran its PCR with 60 Vbeta and 13 Jbeta primers. This table comes from immunoSEQ multiplex PCR, and its TCRdb copy is limited to in-frame clones, with some not included. The sample shows 70,000 to 100,000 clones, about 80% of them seen only once. Sequenced input: PBMCs. These receptors were obtained from a man aged 50 or older in good health and CMV-seropositive.

This clone has a handful of counts. V usage is TRBV2 and J usage is TRBJ1-6; 8 bases match TRBD1. CDR1 is SNHLY and CDR2 is FYNNEI in the germline V gene. This CDR3 comprises 15 residues. V shed 7 bases and J 6 bases; nucleotides not matched to a gene: 8. CDR3: CASNPDRVGNSPLHF. In DNA, the CDR3 is TGTGCCAGCAACCCGGACAGGGTGGGTAATTCACCCCTCCACTTT.

This chain uses TRBV7-3 with TRBJ2-1, with TRBD2 identical over 8 bases. This CDR3 is 13 amino acids long. The germline V gene encodes CDR1 SGHTA and CDR2 FQGTGA. The J segment lost 8 bases and the V segment lost 5 bases, leaving 5 bases of the junction unmatched. The CDR3 DNA is TGTGCCAGCAGCCCGACTAGCGCCCATGAGCAGTTCTTC. It is translated as CASSPTSAHEQFF.

The chain uses TRBV15 and TRBJ1-5, with D perhaps TRBD1 (6 bases). CDR3 length: 16 residues. V shed 0 bases and J shed 7 bases, with 16 bases lying between them. Germline values: CDR1 LNHNV, CDR2 YYDKDF (reference sequence). The CDR3 spells CATSRDRVGGEQPQHF. Written as DNA, the CDR3 is TGTGCCACCAGCAGAGATCGGGTAGGGGGTGAGCAGCCCCAGCATTTT.

This clone came up once. The V call is TRBV4-1, the J call TRBJ2-7; the D is unclear. V lost 4 bases, J lost 2 bases, and 18 bases lay in between. CDR3 size: 16 residues. Germline assignment: CDR1 MGHRA and CDR2 YSYEKL. Here the CDR3 reads CASSRSPVTFTYEQYF. Written as DNA, the CDR3 is TGCGCCAGCAGCCGGTCACCCGTGACTTTCACCTACGAGCAGTACTTC.

This clone was counted a few times. This chain joins TRBV2 and TRBJ2-1; a weak D match, TRBD2 (6 bases). V was cut by 7 bases and J by 9 bases, with 19 bases left in between. The CDR3 is made up of 14 amino acids. Germline CDR1 reads SNHLY; CDR2 reads FYNNEI. The CDR3 spells CASTGAGRDGEQFF. CDR3 DNA sequence: TGTGCCAGCACGGGAGCCGGGCGGGACGGTGAGCAGTTCTTC. Combining the CDR3 with reference TRBV2 and TRBJ2-1 gives the whole variable domain EPEVTQTPSHQVTQMGQEVILRCVPISNHLYFYWYRQILGQKVEFLVSFYNNEISEKSEIFDDQFSVERPDGSNFTLKIRSTKLEDSAMYFCASTGAGRDGEQFFGPGTRLTVL.

The chain combines TRBV5-1 with TRBJ1-2; 10 bases align to TRBD1. With 6 bases clipped from V and 6 bases from J, the junction kept 5 bases outside the gene matches. This CDR3 is built from 13 residues. The V gene's germline CDR1 is SGHRS and CDR2 YFSETQ. This CDR3 is CASTATGGDGYTF. The DNA for the CDR3 is TGCGCCAGCACCGCGACAGGGGGCGATGGCTACACCTTC.

This rearrangement joins TRBV19 to TRBJ1-2; 8 bases agree with TRBD1. The germline gives CDR1 LNHDA, CDR2 SQIVND (reference sequence). This CDR3 contains 12 residues. Trimming cost V 11 bases and J 6 bases; bases outside gene matches: 8. CDR3 protein: CAAITGGHGYTF. CDR3 nucleotides: TGTGCCGCCATAACAGGGGGGCATGGCTACACCTTC.

The rearrangement links TRBV7-8 to TRBJ2-6; D gene unclear. This CDR3 region has 15 residues. V lost 4 bases and J lost 0, with 7 bases in between. Germline values: CDR1 SGHVS, CDR2 FQNEAQ. Written as DNA, the CDR3 is TGTGCCAGCAGCTCTTCAGACTCTGGGGCCAACGTCCTGACTTTC. It yields the protein CASSSSDSGANVLTF.

V and J are TRBV5-4 and TRBJ2-3; TRBD1 is a possible D gene (7 bases). The V gene's germline CDR1 is SGHNT and CDR2 YYREEE (reference sequence). V was clipped by 3 bases and J by 1 base, with 15 bases between them. This CDR3 has 16 residues. The CDR3, as DNA: TGTGCCAGCAGCTCAGGGGGGCGACTTGGCACAGATACGCAGTATTTT. Translated: CASSSGGRLGTDTQYF.

This clone was counted only a few times. The chain is built from TRBV29-1 and TRBJ1-2; 7 bases map to TRBD1. J lost 9 bases, V lost 7 bases, and 8 bases had no gene match. This CDR3 spans 11 amino acids. Germline loops: CDR1 SQVTM, CDR2 ANQGSEA. The CDR3 DNA follows: TGCAGCGGGGAAGAGGGGGCTAGCTACACCTTC. It specifies CSGEEGASYTF.

This chain links TRBV5-3 with TRBJ2-1; D perhaps matches TRBD2 (5 bases). TRBV5-3 is noted as an ORF with a role that remains uncertain. CDR3 size: 12 residues. CDR3 sequence (DNA): TGTGTTAGCGCCCACCCCTACAATGAGCAGTTCTTC. It yields the protein CVSAHPYNEQFF.

CDR3 in DNA: TGCAGCGTTGAAGGGACAGGGGGCTACGAGCAGTACTTC. It encodes CSVEGTGGYEQYF. The chain links TRBV29-1 to TRBJ2-7; 10 bases match TRBD1. J lost 3 bases, V lost 1 base, and 0 bases had no gene match. The germline CDR1 and CDR2 sequences are SQVTM and ANQGSEA. This CDR3 comprises 13 residues.

This rearrangement joins TRBV5-1 to TRBJ2-5; D is unclear. TRBJ2-7 explains the end of the DNA better; the J call may be wrong. Germline V gene data show CDR1 as SGHRS and CDR2 as YFSETQ. The CDR3 extends over 13 amino acids. For the CDR3, the DNA is TGCGCCAGCAGCTTGGTGGTACCCTACGAGCAGTACTTC. It specifies CASSLVVPYEQYF.

The chain couples TRBV29-1 to TRBJ1-2; D not resolved. With 4 bases removed from V and 4 bases from J, the gap between germline ends came to 7 bases. The CDR3 has 11 amino acids. Per the germline V gene, CDR1 is SQVTM and CDR2 is ANQGSEA. The CDR3 DNA reads as TGCAGCGTTGCCGCTACCTATGGCTACACCTTC. This translates into CSVAATYGYTF.

This clone came up many times. A much larger clone lies a single base off, so this may be a read error. The V gene is TRBV7-9, the J gene TRBJ1-1; D call uncertain. The CDR3 consists of 11 residues. Trimming removed 3 bases from V and 10 bases from J, with 9 bases in between. Per the germline V gene, CDR1 is SEHNR and CDR2 is FQNEAQ (reference sequence). The CDR3 is CASSLNGVAFF. CDR3 DNA: TGTGCCAGCAGCTTGAACGGAGTAGCTTTCTTT.

As concerns this clone: Its ends do not fully match the called genes, so a read error is possible. The chain joins TRBV7-2 to TRBJ2-7; 10 nucleotides match TRBD2. Germline CDR1 is SGHTA and CDR2 is FQGNSA. The CDR3 is 14 residues long. CDR3 sequence: CASSVSGGSCEQYF. CDR3 nucleotide sequence: TGTGCCAGCAGCGTTAGCGGGGGGTCCTGCGAGCAGTACTTC.

The V gene is TRBV19, the J gene TRBJ2-2; 9 bases are shared with TRBD2. In germline, CDR1 is LNHDA, CDR2 SQIVND (reference sequence). The trim removed 6 bases at V and 1 base at J, leaving 0 bases unmatched. The CDR3 length is 14 residues. This CDR3 reads CASRTSGNTGELFF. CDR3 sequence (DNA): TGTGCCAGTAGGACTAGCGGGAACACCGGGGAGCTGTTTTTT.

This chain joins TRBV19 and TRBJ2-5; 7 bases align to TRBD1. The ends lost 4 bases at V and 1 base at J; junction bases unmatched: 3. CDR3 length: 14 residues. Germline assignment: CDR1 LNHDA and CDR2 SQIVND (reference sequence). CDR3 sequence: CASSKGQRQETQYF. The CDR3 DNA sequence: TGTGCCAGTAGTAAGGGACAGCGCCAAGAGACCCAGTACTTC.

The gene calls are TRBV29-1 and TRBJ2-1; 9 bases are shared with TRBD2. The CDR3 totals 14 residues. The J segment lost 9 bases and the V segment lost 5 bases, leaving 11 bases of the junction unmatched. From germline, CDR1 is SQVTM and CDR2 ANQGSEA. The CDR3 nucleotides read TGCAGCGTTAAGACTAGCGGAGAAGGTGTTGAGCAGTTCTTC. Translating it yields CSVKTSGEGVEQFF.

This chain uses TRBV30 with TRBJ1-3; D unclear. Germline V gene sequence: CDR1 GTSNPN, CDR2 SVGIG (reference sequence). The CDR3 contains 13 residues. The V and J ends lost 2 bases and 4 bases respectively, with 9 bases between them. DNA of the CDR3: TGTGCCTGGAGTCCCGAACAGGGAAACACCATATATTTT. This gives the protein CAWSPEQGNTIYF.

The chain joins TRBV19 to TRBJ1-5; 8 bases line up with TRBD1. This CDR3 spans 13 amino acids. Germline CDR1 is LNHDA and CDR2 is SQIVND (reference sequence). Trimming at V came to 6 bases and at J to 4 bases, leaving 2 bases not matched to a gene. CDR3 loop: CASSRQGNQPQHF. As DNA, the CDR3 is TGTGCCAGTAGCAGACAGGGGAATCAGCCCCAGCATTTT.

By share of the sample, this clone is medium-sized. This chain uses TRBV25-1 with TRBJ1-2, with 7 bases matching TRBD1. Germline values: CDR1 MGHDK, CDR2 SYGVNS. The CDR3 is 14 residues long. V was clipped by 2 bases and J by 0 bases; unmatched bases: 0. CDR3 DNA sequence: TGTGCCAGCAGTGAACAGGGGGCTAACTATGGCTACACCTTC. As protein: CASSEQGANYGYTF.

This clone came up a few times. The V and J genes are TRBV18 and TRBJ1-1, with no clear D. Germline V gene sequence: CDR1 KGHSH, CDR2 LQKENI. The CDR3 is 12 residues long. Trimming took off 3 bases at V and 5 bases at J, with 7 bases between the two ends. CDR3 amino acids: CASSPSRTEAFF. The CDR3 DNA reads as TGTGCCAGCTCACCCAGCAGGACTGAAGCTTTCTTT. Full variable domain (rest looked up from reference TRBV18 and TRBJ1-1): NAGVMQNPRHLVRRRGQEARLRCSPMKGHSHVYWYRQLPEEGLKFMVYLQKENIIDESGMPKERFSAEFPKEGPSILRIQQVVRGDSAAYFCASSPSRTEAFFGQGTRLTVV.

This chain connects TRBV6-5 to TRBJ1-1; D possibly corresponds to TRBD1 (6 bases). The CDR3 covers 14 residues. From germline, CDR1 is MNHEY and CDR2 SVGAGI. Trimming took 7 bases from V and 5 from J, leaving 17 bases between them. CDR3 nucleotides: TGTGCCAGCACCTACGAGGGGGGGTGGACTGAAGCTTTCTTT. It yields the protein CASTYEGGWTEAFF.

The table lists this clone with a count of one. The chain links TRBV11-2 to TRBJ2-1, with 9 bases aligning to TRBD2. CDR1 and CDR2 (germline): SGHAT, FQNNGV. After removal of 0 bases from V and 6 bases from J, the junction contained 0 bases not matched to a gene. This CDR3 is built from 14 residues. The CDR3 spells CASSLEAGGNEQFF. The CDR3 DNA reads as TGTGCCAGCAGCTTAGAAGCGGGAGGCAATGAGCAGTTCTTC. The variable domain in full, completed from reference TRBV11-2 and TRBJ2-1, reads EAGVAQSPRYKIIEKRQSVAFWCNPISGHATLYWYQQILGQGPKLLIQFQNNGVVDDSQLPKDRFSAERLKGVDSTLKIQPAKLEDSAVYLCASSLEAGGNEQFFGPGTRLTVL.

V usage is TRBV30 and J usage is TRBJ2-2; D uncertain. The V gene's germline CDR1 is GTSNPN and CDR2 SVGIG (reference sequence). The CDR3 contains 14 residues. Deletions cut 4 bases from V and 6 bases from J, with 15 bases between. CDR3 sequence: CAWKDRRHPGELFF. In nucleotides, the CDR3 is TGTGCCTGGAAAGACCGCAGGCACCCCGGGGAGCTGTTTTTT. The whole variable domain, remainder taken from reference TRBV30 and TRBJ2-2, is SQTIHQWPATLVQPVGSPLSLECTVEGTSNPNLYWYRQAAGRGLQLLFYSVGIGQISSEVPQNLSASRPQDRQFILSSKKLLLSDSGFYLCAWKDRRHPGELFFGEGSRLTVL.

V is TRBV7-8 and J is TRBJ2-7; 11 nucleotides line up with TRBD1. The CDR3 length is 14 residues. Unmatched junction bases numbered 3, after V lost 3 bases and J lost 5 bases. Germline CDR1 SGHVS, CDR2 FQNEAQ. The CDR3 reads CASSLDRGLDEQYF. CDR3 nucleotides: TGTGCCAGCAGCTTGGACAGGGGGCTGGACGAGCAGTACTTC.